This T cell receptor beta chain is from a study of shared clonotypes between healthy human individuals. Study-wide background: There were three CD4 naive, three CD4 memory, two CD8 naive and one CD8 memory plates per donor.

Study results and caveats: Clonotype sharing among donors was thought likely to change with sequencing depth.

Comments on this clone: Its antigen is as yet unknown.

Clones were read by immunoSEQ multiplex PCR, and TCRdb kept only the in-frame ones, dropping some. The table records 2 million to 3 million clones, more than 90% of them present only once. CDR3 size: 13 residues. V lost 1 base and J lost 8; bases outside the gene matches: 1. CDR1 is SGHNT, CDR2 YENEEA, per germline. Sequenced sample: naive CD4+ T cells sorted from blood. The sample's subset: CD45RA+ positively selected. The rearrangement uses TRBV11-3 and TRBJ2-1; 8 bases align to TRBD1. The clonotype was recovered from a man aged 18 to 30 in good health. The CDR3 here is CASSLAGGDEQFF. The CDR3 DNA reads TGTGCCAGCAGCTTAGCAGGGGGCGATGAGCAGTTCTTC.